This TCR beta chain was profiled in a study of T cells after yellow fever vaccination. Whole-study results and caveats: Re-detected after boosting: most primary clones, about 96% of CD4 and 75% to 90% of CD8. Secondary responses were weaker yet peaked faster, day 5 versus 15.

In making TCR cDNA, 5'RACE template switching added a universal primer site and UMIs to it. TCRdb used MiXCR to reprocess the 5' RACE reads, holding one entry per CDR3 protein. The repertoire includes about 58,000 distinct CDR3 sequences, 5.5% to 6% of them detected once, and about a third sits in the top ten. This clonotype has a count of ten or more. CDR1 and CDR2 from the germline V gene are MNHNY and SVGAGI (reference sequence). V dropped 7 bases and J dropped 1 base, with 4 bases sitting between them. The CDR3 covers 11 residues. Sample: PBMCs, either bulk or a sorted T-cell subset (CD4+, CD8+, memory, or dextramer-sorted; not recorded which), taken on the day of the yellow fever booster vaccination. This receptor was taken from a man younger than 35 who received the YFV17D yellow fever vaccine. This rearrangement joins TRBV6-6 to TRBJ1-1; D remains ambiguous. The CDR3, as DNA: TGTGCCAGCATGGGGAACACTGAAGCTTTCTTT. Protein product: CASMGNTEAFF.